This T cell receptor beta chain originates from a study of OX40 agonist ivuxolimab in advanced cancers. The length of the CDR3 is 15 residues. The germline V gene encodes CDR1 MGHRA and CDR2 YSYEKL. V was shortened by 2 bases and J by 5 bases, with 12 bases between the two germline ends. Clones were sequenced by immunoSEQ multiplex PCR, and TCRdb holds only the in-frame ones, with some missing. The sample has 30,000 to 45,000 clones; around 80% are singletons. The sequence derives from an adult with an advanced solid tumor such as melanoma, head and neck, liver or kidney cancer. This specimen consisted of CD4+ or CD8+ T cells sorted from blood, obtained in a trial of the OX40 agonist ivuxolimab. V is TRBV4-1 and J is TRBJ1-4; TRBD1 is a possible D gene (5 bases). CDR3 region: CASSQPGTENEKLFF. The CDR3 DNA follows: TGCGCCAGCAGCCAACCTGGGACTGAAAATGAAAAACTGTTTTTT.